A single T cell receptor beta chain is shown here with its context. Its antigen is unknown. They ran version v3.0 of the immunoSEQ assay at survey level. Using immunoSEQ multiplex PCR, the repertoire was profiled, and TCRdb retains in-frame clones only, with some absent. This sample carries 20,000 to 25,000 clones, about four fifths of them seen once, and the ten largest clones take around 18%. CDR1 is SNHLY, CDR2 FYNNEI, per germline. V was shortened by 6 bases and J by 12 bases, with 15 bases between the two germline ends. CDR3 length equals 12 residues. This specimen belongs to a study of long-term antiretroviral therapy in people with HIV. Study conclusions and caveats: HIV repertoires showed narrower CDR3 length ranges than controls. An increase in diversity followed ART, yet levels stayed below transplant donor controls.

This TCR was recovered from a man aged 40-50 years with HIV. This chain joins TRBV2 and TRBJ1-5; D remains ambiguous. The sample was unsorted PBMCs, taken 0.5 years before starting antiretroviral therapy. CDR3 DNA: TGTGCCAGCAGGCTTGAGGGCTTGTACCAGCATTTT. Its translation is CASRLEGLYQHF.